The clone carrying this T cell receptor (beta chain) came up once. Its antigen is as yet unknown. These data originate in a study of STAT5B mutations in CD4+ large granular lymphocyte leukemia. Study-wide results and limits: Patient CD4-sorted repertoires stayed more clonal than healthy ones after leukemic-clone removal. Without HLA matching, higher CD4+ than CD8+ T-LGLL clonality could reflect small sample size.

In the source study's methods: Lowest detectable productive clonotype frequency was 2.59 x 10-5. Data came from immunoSEQ multiplex PCR; TCRdb stores just in-frame clones and leaves some out. V and J calls and clone size are as listed in that table; D and trimming were resolved from the DNA. This sample has 35,000 to 40,000 clones, with 65% to 90% found just once. V was cut by 3 bases and J by 3 bases, with 10 bases left in between. This CDR3 has 14 amino acids. Germline V gene lookup returns CDR1 SGHKS and CDR2 YYEKEE (reference sequence). The receptor's source is a human donor in good health. Sequences were obtained from CD4+ T cells from blood buffy coats. The chain links TRBV5-5 to TRBJ1-3; D may be TRBD1 (5 bases). CDR3 protein: CASSWDLLGNTIYF. The DNA of the CDR3 is TGTGCCAGCAGCTGGGACCTACTTGGAAACACCATATATTTT.